This TCR beta chain was identified during a study of vaccination and CD4 T cells after COVID-19. Study background: The control cultures got either a CEFX pool, an HIV-1 Nef pool, or no peptide at all.

Noted treatment: 10-day PBMC culture with coronavirus spike peptide pools or control peptides (ViraFEST assay). Between the trimmed V and J ends, which lost 2 bases and 7 bases, there was a span of 15 bases. The CDR3 totals 15 residues. Germline V gene sequence: CDR1 SGHTA, CDR2 FQGNSA. The study sequenced cultured CD4+ T cell DNA using the Oncomine TCR Beta short-read assay. TCRdb passed the PCR reads through MiXCR, listing each CDR3 protein once. This table has around 21,000 distinct CDR3 sequences, approximately 60% appearing once. Concerning this clonotype itself: As yet, its antigen is unknown.

Sequenced sample: CD4+ T cells from blood, cultured in vitro. The chain employs TRBV7-2 and TRBJ1-5; no reliable D call. This receptor was identified in a human donor who had recovered from COVID-19. CDR3 amino acids: CASSLSPVMGQPQHF. The CDR3 nucleotides read TGTGCCAGCAGCTTATCCCCGGTCATGGGGCAGCCCCAGCATTTT. Supplemented by reference TRBV7-2 and TRBJ1-5, the full variable domain reads GAGVSQSPSNKVTEKGKDVELRCDPISGHTALYWYRQSLGQGLEFLIYFQGNSAPDKSGLPSDRFSAERTGGSVSTLTIQRTQQEDSAVYLCASSLSPVMGQPQHFGDGTRLSIL.